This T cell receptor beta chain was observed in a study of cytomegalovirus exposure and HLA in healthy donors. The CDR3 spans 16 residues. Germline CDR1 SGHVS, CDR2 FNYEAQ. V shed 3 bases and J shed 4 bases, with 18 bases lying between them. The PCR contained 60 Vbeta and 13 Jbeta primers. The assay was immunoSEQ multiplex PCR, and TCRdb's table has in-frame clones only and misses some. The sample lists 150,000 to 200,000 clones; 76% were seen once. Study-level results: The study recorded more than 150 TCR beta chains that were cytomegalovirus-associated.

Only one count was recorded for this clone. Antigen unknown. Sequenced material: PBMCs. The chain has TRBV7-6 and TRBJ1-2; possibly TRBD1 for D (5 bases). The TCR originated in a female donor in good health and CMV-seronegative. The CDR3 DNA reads TGTGCCAGCAGCTTTGGGGCGTCGGGGGAGGGCTATGGCTACACCTTC. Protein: CASSFGASGEGYGYTF.